This record concerns one T cell receptor (beta chain) sequence. Its antigen is as yet unknown. Germline CDR1 is SGDLS and CDR2 is YYNGEE. The V gene lost 1 base and the J gene lost 5 bases, with 12 bases spanning the gap. The CDR3 is 14 amino acids. PCR was performed using 60 Vbeta and 13 Jbeta primers. Method: immunoSEQ multiplex PCR; TCRdb's copy keeps in-frame clones and lacks some. The sample yields 150,000 to 200,000 clones, around nine tenths seen once. The entry originates in a study of cytomegalovirus exposure and HLA in healthy donors. As for the study in general: Most genotyped donors, around 78% of 398, had Caucasian-associated genetic ancestry. General study results and limits: In a later analysis, a genetic analysis reported fewer productive-TCR N-insertions in an Asian-associated ancestry cluster than the cohort average. Confirmation was obtained in vitro that three CMV-associated chains are specific for CMV antigens.

This clonotype was obtained from a woman under 30 in good health and CMV-seronegative. The sample taken for sequencing was PBMCs. The J gene is TRBJ2-5, the V gene TRBV9; perhaps TRBD1 as D (6 bases). The CDR3, as DNA: TGTGCCAGCAGCGTAAGAGGGGGTTTCGAGACCCAGTACTTC. It translates to CASSVRGGFETQYF.